The 21 T cell receptor beta chains below were found in one sample sequenced in a study of blood T cell repertoires in COVID-19. TCRdb's table, derived via immunoSEQ multiplex PCR, lists solely in-frame clones and lacks some. The sample includes some 300,000 clones, about 89% of them seen just once. The sample taken for sequencing was PBMCs or T cells enriched from blood (not recorded which). The receptors stem from a woman aged 40 to 50 who had recovered from COVID-19.

The chain has TRBV2 and TRBJ1-1, with TRBD1 matching over 9 bases. CDR3 length equals 13 residues. CDR1 is SNHLY and CDR2 is FYNNEI in the germline V gene. V lost 8 bases and J lost 7; bases outside the gene matches: 8. The DNA of the CDR3 is TGTGCCAGCTCCACAGGGACAGGGCTTGAAGCTTTCTTT. Its translation: CASSTGTGLEAFF.

This rearrangement joins TRBV29-1 to TRBJ2-1; the match to TRBD1 covers 8 bases. Germline lookup yields CDR1 SQVTM and CDR2 ANQGSEA. V gave up 7 bases and J gave up 9 bases; unmatched junction bases: 5. The CDR3 loop spans 11 amino acids. This CDR3 reads CSAGQVGEQFF. The DNA of the CDR3 is TGCAGCGCGGGACAGGTAGGTGAGCAGTTCTTC.

The chain links TRBV7-9 to TRBJ1-6; TRBD1 aligns across 8 bases. V lost 5 bases to trimming and J lost 4 bases; unmatched junction nucleotides: 13. The CDR3 runs 18 residues. The germline gives CDR1 SEHNR, CDR2 FQNEAQ (reference sequence). The CDR3 spells CASSLTLGGQGYNSPLHF. For the CDR3, the DNA is TGTGCCAGCAGCCTTACCTTGGGAGGACAGGGATATAATTCACCCCTCCACTTT.

The chain carries TRBV9 and TRBJ1-6; D unclear. This CDR3 spans 15 amino acids. V was clipped by 3 bases and J by 9 bases, with 16 bases between them. Germline loops: CDR1 SGDLS, CDR2 YYNGEE. CDR3 DNA: TGTGCCAGCAGCGCCCCCGGAACGGGAGTTTCACCCCTCCACTTT. Its protein product is CASSAPGTGVSPLHF. The full variable domain, completed using reference TRBV9 and TRBJ1-6, is DSGVTQTPKHLITATGQRVTLRCSPRSGDLSVYWYQQSLDQGLQFLIQYYNGEERAKGNILERFSAQQFPDLHSELNLSSLELGDSALYFCASSAPGTGVSPLHFGNGTRLTVT.

The genes are TRBV7-2 and TRBJ2-7; TRBD1 agrees at 11 bases. This CDR3 has 16 amino acids. Germline V gives CDR1 SGHTA, CDR2 FQGNSA. Germline trimming cut 5 bases from V and 1 base from J; bases unmatched to any gene: 7. CDR3 in amino acids: CASSPPWDRGSYEQYF. The CDR3 DNA sequence: TGTGCCAGCAGCCCCCCATGGGACAGGGGGTCCTACGAGCAGTACTTC.

V gene TRBV6-5 combines with J gene TRBJ2-5; D gene uncertain. The V end was cut by 2 bases, the J end by 5 bases, with 18 bases between. The CDR3 length is 16 residues. From germline, CDR1 is MNHEY and CDR2 SVGAGI. CDR3 in DNA: TGTGCCAGCAGTTACGATTTGTCGGTTAATCGGGAGACCCAGTACTTC. Encoded protein: CASSYDLSVNRETQYF.

This rearrangement joins TRBV6-2 or TRBV6-3 to TRBJ2-7; possibly TRBD1 for D (6 bases). There are 14 residues in the CDR3. V was cut by 2 bases and J by 2 bases, with 10 bases left in between. Per the germline V gene, CDR1 is MNHEY and CDR2 is SVGEGT. In DNA, the CDR3 is TGTGCCAGCAGTTACCGGACAGAGCCCTACGAGCAGTACTTC. It translates to CASSYRTEPYEQYF.

The V gene is TRBV3-1 (or the pseudogene TRBV3-2), the J gene TRBJ1-2; D might be TRBD1 (6 bases). V gave up 2 bases and J gave up 6 bases, with 19 bases separating them. In germline, CDR1 is LGHDT, CDR2 YNNKEL (reference sequence). CDR3 length: 16 residues. The CDR3 coding sequence is TGTGCCAGCAGCCAAAGAGTCAGGGGCCGGTTGGATGGCTACACCTTC. Residues: CASSQRVRGRLDGYTF.

Remarks on this clone: Different DNA sequences within this sample yield the same CDR3. The CDR3 loop is CASSLAEQGVYEQYF. The CDR3 nucleotides read TGCGCCAGCAGCTTGGCCGAACAGGGTGTCTACGAGCAGTACTTC. J is TRBJ2-7 and V is TRBV5-1; perhaps TRBD1 as D (6 bases). Deletions cut 0 bases from V and 3 bases from J, with 13 bases between. The CDR3 loop spans 15 amino acids. The germline V gene has CDR1 SGHRS and CDR2 YFSETQ.

The chain carries TRBV11-3 and TRBJ2-1; D is unresolved. Germline loops: CDR1 SGHNT, CDR2 YENEEA. Trimming took off 2 bases at V and 1 base at J, with 9 bases between the two ends. There are 15 residues in the CDR3. CDR3 nucleotides: TGTGCCAGCAGCTTAAGGAGCTCTTCCTACAATGAGCAGTTCTTC. Translating gives CASSLRSSSYNEQFF.

V and J are TRBV7-2 and TRBJ2-1, with TRBD2 matching over 8 bases. J gave up 7 bases and V 4 bases, and 3 bases lay outside the gene matches. Germline V lookup: CDR1 SGHTA, CDR2 FQGNSA. The CDR3 is 13 amino acids. The CDR3 is CASSSGTSNEQFF. The CDR3 nucleotides are TGTGCCAGCAGCTCCGGGACTAGTAATGAGCAGTTCTTC.

The DNA for the CDR3 is TGTGCCAGCAGTTTAACGGGACAGGGGTTAGAAAAACTGTTTTTT. The encoded protein is CASSLTGQGLEKLFF. V is TRBV27 and J is TRBJ1-4; 10 nucleotides align to TRBD1. V shed 2 bases and J 8 bases; nucleotides not matched to a gene: 5. There are 15 residues in the CDR3. Germline-derived CDR1 and CDR2 are MNHEY and SMNVEV (reference sequence).

The chain joins TRBV25-1 to TRBJ2-2, with D perhaps TRBD1 (5 bases). Between the trimmed V and J ends, which lost 10 bases and 2 bases, there was a span of 14 bases. There are 14 residues in the CDR3. Germline CDR1 and CDR2: MGHDK and SYGVNS. CDR3 in amino acids: CATEGRVNTGELFF. CDR3 sequence (DNA): TGTGCCACAGAAGGCAGGGTAAACACCGGGGAGCTGTTTTTT.

This chain joins TRBV4-1 and TRBJ2-1; D not certain. This CDR3 has 15 residues. The V and J ends lost 0 bases and 5 bases respectively, with 11 bases between them. Germline V gives CDR1 MGHRA, CDR2 YSYEKL. CDR3 DNA sequence: TGCGCCAGCAGCCAAGAGTGGTTGAGGAACAATGAGCAGTTCTTC. Its translation: CASSQEWLRNNEQFF.

There are a few counts of this clone. The genes are TRBV6-2 or TRBV6-3 and TRBJ1-5; D uncertain. The CDR3 length is 13 residues. The germline CDR1 and CDR2 sequences are MNHEY and SVGEGT. Trimming removed 6 bases from V and 2 bases from J, with 8 bases in between. The CDR3 coding sequence is TGTGCCAGCAGCCTGACACGCAATCAGCCCCAGCATTTT. Residues: CASSLTRNQPQHF.

In its sample, this clone was seen once. The chain joins TRBV3-1 (or the pseudogene TRBV3-2) to TRBJ2-3; the D is unclear. CDR1 is LGHDT and CDR2 is YNNKEL in the germline V gene (reference sequence). This CDR3 has 13 residues. Trimming shortened V by 6 bases and J by 5 bases, and 12 bases separated the two germline ends. This chain's CDR3 is CASRATPEDTQYF. For the CDR3, the DNA is TGTGCCAGCAGGGCGACACCGGAAGATACGCAGTATTTT.

This clone has a single count. The DNA for the CDR3 is TGTGCCTGGAGCAGGGGGCCTCGGGAAAAACTGTTTTTT. Protein product: CAWSRGPREKLFF. The chain links TRBV30 to TRBJ1-4; 8 positions agree with TRBD1. With V trimmed by 3 bases and J by 8 bases, 5 bases remained unmatched. Looked up from germline, CDR1 is GTSNPN and CDR2 is SVGIG (reference sequence). CDR3 size: 13 residues.

The rearrangement uses TRBV19 and TRBJ2-4; 7 bases agree with TRBD1. Germline V lookup: CDR1 LNHDA, CDR2 SQIVND (reference sequence). CDR3 length equals 14 residues. Trimming at V came to 3 bases and at J to 5 bases, leaving 4 bases not matched to a gene. In nucleotides, the CDR3 is TGTGCCAGTAGTATCTCAGGGGGTCAAAACATTCAGTACTTC. Translation: CASSISGGQNIQYF.

The chain combines TRBV2 with TRBJ1-3, with 7 bases identical to TRBD1. Germline V gene data show CDR1 as SNHLY and CDR2 as FYNNEI. CDR3 length: 18 residues. V trimming: 4 bases; J trimming: 3 bases; junction bases outside the gene matches: 15. CDR3 sequence: CASSVIGQTTGLGNTIYF. In DNA form, the CDR3 reads TGTGCCAGCAGTGTTATCGGTCAGACGACAGGGCTTGGAAACACCATATATTTT.

The chain is built from TRBV5-1 and TRBJ2-1, with 11 bases lining up with TRBD2. From germline, CDR1 is SGHRS and CDR2 YFSETQ. The CDR3 is made up of 16 amino acids. V lost 0 bases, J lost 8 bases, and 7 bases stayed unmatched. The DNA of the CDR3 is TGCGCCAGCAGCTTGGGTAGCGGGAGGGCCTGGCATGAGCAGTTCTTC. Protein product: CASSLGSGRAWHEQFF.

V is TRBV30 and J is TRBJ2-3; 10 positions agree with TRBD2. Germline V lookup: CDR1 GTSNPN, CDR2 SVGIG (reference sequence). This CDR3 contains 15 residues. J gave up 0 bases and V 1 base, and 1 base lay outside the gene matches. The CDR3 DNA is TGTGCCTGGAGTGAGGGACTAGCGAGCACAGATACGCAGTATTTT. As protein: CAWSEGLASTDTQYF.